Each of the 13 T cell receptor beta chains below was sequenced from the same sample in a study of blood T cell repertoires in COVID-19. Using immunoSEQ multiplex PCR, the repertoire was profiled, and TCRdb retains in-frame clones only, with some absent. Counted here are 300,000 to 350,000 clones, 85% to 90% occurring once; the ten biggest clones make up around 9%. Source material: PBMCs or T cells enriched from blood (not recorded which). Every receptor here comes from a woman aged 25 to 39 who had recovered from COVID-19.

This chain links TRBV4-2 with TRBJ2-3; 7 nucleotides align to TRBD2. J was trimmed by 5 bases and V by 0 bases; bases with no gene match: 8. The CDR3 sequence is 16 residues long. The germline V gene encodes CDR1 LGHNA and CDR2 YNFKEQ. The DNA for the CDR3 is TGTGCCAGCAGCCAAGATAAGCGGGCGGGAGTAGATACGCAGTATTTT. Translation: CASSQDKRAGVDTQYF.

The CDR3 nucleotides read TGTGCCAGCAGTTTTTTGTGGGGGCGCGATGAGCAGTTCTTC. Its translation: CASSFLWGRDEQFF. The gene calls are TRBV27 and TRBJ2-1, with D maybe TRBD1 (6 bases). Germline CDR1 MNHEY, CDR2 SMNVEV (reference sequence). CDR3 size: 14 residues. The V gene lost 3 bases and the J gene lost 8 bases, with 14 bases spanning the gap.

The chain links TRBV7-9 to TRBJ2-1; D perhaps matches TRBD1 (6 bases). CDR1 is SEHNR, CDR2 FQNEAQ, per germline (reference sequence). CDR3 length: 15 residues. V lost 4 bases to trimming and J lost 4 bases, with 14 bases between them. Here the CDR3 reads CASSSQDRYYNEQFF. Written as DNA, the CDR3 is TGTGCCAGCAGCTCCCAGGACAGATATTACAATGAGCAGTTCTTC.

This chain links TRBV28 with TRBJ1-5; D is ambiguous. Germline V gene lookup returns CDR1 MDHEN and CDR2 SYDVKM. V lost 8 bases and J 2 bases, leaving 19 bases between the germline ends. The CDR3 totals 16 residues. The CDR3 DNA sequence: TGTGCCAGCTTTTCAACCCAGGCGTGGGGCAATCAGCCCCAGCATTTT. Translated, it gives CASFSTQAWGNQPQHF.

The chain's CDR3 is CAWSVLVGGSSGNTIYF. For the CDR3, the DNA is TGTGCCTGGAGTGTACTGGTAGGGGGTAGCTCTGGAAACACCATATATTTT. J is TRBJ1-3 and V is TRBV30; maybe TRBD1 (6 bases). V shed 0 bases and J shed 0 bases, with 15 bases lying between them. This CDR3 has 17 residues. Germline V gene data show CDR1 as GTSNPN and CDR2 as SVGIG (reference sequence).

CDR3 loop: CASRFGLAGVPHEQYF. For the CDR3, the DNA is TGTGCCAGCAGATTTGGGCTAGCGGGAGTTCCCCACGAGCAGTACTTC. The chain has TRBV5-6 and TRBJ2-7; the match to TRBD2 covers 10 bases. The CDR3 length is 16 residues. Germline V gene data show CDR1 as SGHDT and CDR2 as YYEEEE. V shed 5 bases and J 5 bases; nucleotides not matched to a gene: 13.

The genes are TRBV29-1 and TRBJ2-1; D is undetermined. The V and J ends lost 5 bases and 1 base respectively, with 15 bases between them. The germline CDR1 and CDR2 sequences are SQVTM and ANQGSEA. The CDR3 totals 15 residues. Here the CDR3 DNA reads TGCAGCGTTTTCTCAACCAGGATTTCCTACAATGAGCAGTTCTTC. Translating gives CSVFSTRISYNEQFF.

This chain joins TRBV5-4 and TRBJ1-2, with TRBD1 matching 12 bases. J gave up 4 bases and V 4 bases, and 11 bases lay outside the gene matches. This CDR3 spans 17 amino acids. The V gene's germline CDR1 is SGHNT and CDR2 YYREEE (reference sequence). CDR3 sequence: CASSPPGQGAVVYGYTF. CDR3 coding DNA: TGTGCCAGCAGCCCACCGGGACAGGGGGCGGTGGTCTATGGCTACACCTTC.

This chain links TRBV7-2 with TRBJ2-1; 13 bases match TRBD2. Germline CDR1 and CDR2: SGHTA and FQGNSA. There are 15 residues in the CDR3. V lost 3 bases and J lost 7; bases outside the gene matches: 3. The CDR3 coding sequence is TGTGCCAGCAGCTTGGGACTAGCGGGGACAAATGAGCAGTTCTTC. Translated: CASSLGLAGTNEQFF. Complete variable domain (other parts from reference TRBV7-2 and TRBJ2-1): GAGVSQSPSNKVTEKGKDVELRCDPISGHTALYWYRQSLGQGLEFLIYFQGNSAPDKSGLPSDRFSAERTGGSVSTLTIQRTQQEDSAVYLCASSLGLAGTNEQFFGPGTRLTVL.

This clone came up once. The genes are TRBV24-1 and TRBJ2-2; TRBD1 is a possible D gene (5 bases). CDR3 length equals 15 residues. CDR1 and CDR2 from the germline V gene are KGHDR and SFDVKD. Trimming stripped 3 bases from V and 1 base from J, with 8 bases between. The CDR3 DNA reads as TGTGCCACCAGTGATCAAAGGGGGAACACCGGGGAGCTGTTTTTT. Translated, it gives CATSDQRGNTGELFF.

CDR3 nucleotide sequence: TGTGCCAGCAGCTTGAGGGCAGGGGGCTTGACCTACGAGCAGTACTTC. Protein sequence: CASSLRAGGLTYEQYF. V gene TRBV5-5 combines with J gene TRBJ2-7; 8 bases map to TRBD1. V lost 1 base and J lost 2; bases outside the gene matches: 8. Germline assignment: CDR1 SGHKS and CDR2 YYEKEE (reference sequence). The CDR3 totals 16 residues.

CDR3 sequence: CATSRDIVLYEQYF. Here the CDR3 DNA reads TGTGCCACCAGCAGAGATATAGTCCTCTACGAGCAGTACTTC. The chain joins TRBV15 to TRBJ2-7; unclear D gene. The CDR3 runs to 14 residues. With 0 bases removed from V and 3 bases from J, the gap between germline ends came to 9 bases. Germline V CDR1 and CDR2: LNHNV, YYDKDF (reference sequence).

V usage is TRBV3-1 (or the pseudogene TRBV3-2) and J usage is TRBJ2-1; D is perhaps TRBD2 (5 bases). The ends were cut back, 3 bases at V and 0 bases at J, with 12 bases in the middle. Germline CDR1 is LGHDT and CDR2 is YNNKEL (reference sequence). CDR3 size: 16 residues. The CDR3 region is CASSHPSGSSYNEQFF. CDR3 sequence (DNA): TGTGCCAGCAGCCATCCGAGCGGTAGCTCCTACAATGAGCAGTTCTTC.